A single sample is the source of the 10 T cell receptor beta chains below, sequenced in a study of response to subunit inactivated influenza vaccine (dated by TCRdb to between 2018 and 2020). Libraries came from RT-PCR. The instrument given in TCRdb is Illumina HiSeq 2500. TCRdb reran the public reads through fastp at Q25 and MiXCR, keeping productive beta chains. A single entry per CDR3 protein holds the most common genes and DNA from its merged rows. The sample table lists roughly 650,000 distinct CDR3 sequences, roughly 15% of them with a count of one. The ten top clones hold 7.6% of the sample. Sequencing was performed on PBMCs from blood, taken 14 to 15 days before vaccination. The receptors come from a man aged 45-65 years who received an inactivated influenza vaccine. Donor details come from another sample of the same person, matched by shared clones.

The CDR3 coding sequence is TGTGCCACCAGCAGGGGAATTACAGGGTTCACTGAAGCTTTCTTT. This encodes CATSRGITGFTEAFF. The chain carries TRBV15 and TRBJ1-1, with a weak D call TRBD1 (6 bases). The CDR3 runs to 15 residues. Germline loops: CDR1 LNHNV, CDR2 YYDKDF (reference sequence). V was trimmed by 3 bases and J by 4 bases, leaving 15 bases between them.

The chain couples TRBV15 to TRBJ2-1; 9 nucleotides match TRBD1. Germline CDR1 is LNHNV and CDR2 is YYDKDF (reference sequence). V was clipped by 0 bases and J by 8 bases; unmatched bases: 5. The CDR3 is 15 residues long. CDR3 protein: CATSRDRQGVHEQFF. For the CDR3, the DNA is TGTGCCACCAGCAGAGATCGACAGGGGGTCCATGAGCAGTTCTTC.

This clonotype was detected many times. The chain employs TRBV10-3 and TRBJ2-1, with 8 positions matching TRBD2. Trimming took 7 bases from V and 7 from J; bases not matched to a gene: 12. Germline lookup yields CDR1 ENHRY and CDR2 SYGVKD. The CDR3 is 15 amino acids. CDR3 residues: CAIMGTGTSSNEQFF. The CDR3 nucleotides are TGTGCCATCATGGGGACCGGGACTAGTAGTAATGAGCAGTTCTTC.

The chain uses TRBV5-1 and TRBJ2-3; 8 bases map to TRBD2. Germline V gene lookup returns CDR1 SGHRS and CDR2 YFSETQ. This CDR3 spans 15 amino acids. With 5 bases clipped from V and 0 bases from J, the junction kept 5 bases outside the gene matches. This CDR3 is CASRRIAGSTDTQYF. CDR3 coding DNA: TGCGCCAGCAGGCGAATAGCGGGAAGCACAGATACGCAGTATTTT.

The chain employs TRBV29-1 and TRBJ2-7; 11 positions agree with TRBD1. Per germline, CDR1 SQVTM and CDR2 ANQGSEA. With 0 bases clipped from V and 4 bases from J, the junction kept 5 bases outside the gene matches. CDR3 length: 15 amino acids. The CDR3 DNA reads as TGCAGCGTTGAAGACCTCGGACAGGGGGCATACGAGCAGTACTTC. Amino acids: CSVEDLGQGAYEQYF.

There are many counts of this clonotype. V gene TRBV4-3 combines with J gene TRBJ2-5; tentative D call: TRBD1 (6 bases). V lost 1 base and J 1 base, leaving 10 bases between the germline ends. The CDR3 loop spans 15 amino acids. CDR1 LGHNA and CDR2 YSLEER come from the germline V gene. The CDR3 DNA is TGCGCCAGCAGCCAAGCGTGGGGGCCCCAAGAGACCCAGTACTTC. Amino acids: CASSQAWGPQETQYF.

The rearrangement links TRBV7-2 to TRBJ2-7; 9 nucleotides align to TRBD1. The CDR3 length is 16 residues. Germline V gene data show CDR1 as SGHTA and CDR2 as FQGNSA. V lost 5 bases, J lost 5 bases, and 13 bases stayed unmatched. CDR3 sequence: CASSKRTGTGIHEQYF. CDR3 DNA: TGTGCCAGCAGCAAACGCACCGGGACAGGGATCCACGAGCAGTACTTC.

The J gene is TRBJ1-1, the V gene TRBV19, with D possibly TRBD1 on 5 matching bases. Germline V gene sequence: CDR1 LNHDA, CDR2 SQIVND (reference sequence). Trimming removed 5 bases at V and 0 bases at J, with 13 bases between. The CDR3 consists of 15 residues. The CDR3 loop is CASSSAGPLNTEAFF. The CDR3, as DNA: TGTGCCAGTAGTTCGGCAGGGCCTTTGAACACTGAAGCTTTCTTT.

This clonotype was picked up a small number of times. The V gene is TRBV7-2, the J gene TRBJ2-2; D gene uncertain. V dropped 4 bases and J dropped 6 bases, with 9 bases sitting between them. The CDR3 is 13 residues long. Germline V gene data show CDR1 as SGHTA and CDR2 as FQGNSA. CDR3 bases: TGTGCCAGCAGCTCGGTCCAACCCGGGGAGCTGTTTTTT. The encoded protein is CASSSVQPGELFF.

CDR3 sequence (DNA): TGCGCGGGCTACAGGGAAGGCTACACCTTC. Its protein product is CAGYREGYTF. V and J are TRBV29-1 and TRBJ1-2; D may be TRBD1 (6 bases). In germline, CDR1 is SQVTM, CDR2 ANQGSEA. This CDR3 is built from 10 residues.